Listed below are T cell receptor beta chains from one sample, sequenced in a study of blood T cell repertoires in COVID-19. TCRdb keeps only in-frame clones here, not all; method: immunoSEQ multiplex PCR. The data contain some 150,000 clones, more than 85% of them singletons. Specimen: peripheral blood. These receptors were collected from a woman of 80 years or more in a cohort sampled during active or convalescent COVID-19. The CDR3 runs from the conserved cysteine through the conserved F or W. Each record gives: J gene, V gene, CDR3 protein.

TRBJ1-4,TRBV18,CASSPDEQLGKLFF
TRBJ1-2,TRBV19,CASSTTWGGASYGYTF
TRBJ2-5,TRBV11-2,CASSLRGETQYF
TRBJ1-2,TRBV28,CASTDAGSNYGYTF
TRBJ2-3,TRBV27,CASSRAGARSTDTQYF
TRBJ2-1,TRBV7-2,CASRAGSGNARISEQFF
TRBJ1-1,TRBV6-2/TRBV6-3,CASSPRTPNTEAFF
TRBJ1-5,TRBV7-9,CASSSPTGGTDQPQHF
TRBJ2-1,TRBV7-8,CASSLAGAREGEQFF
TRBJ1-2,TRBV6-5,CASSSWTGTGGGYTF